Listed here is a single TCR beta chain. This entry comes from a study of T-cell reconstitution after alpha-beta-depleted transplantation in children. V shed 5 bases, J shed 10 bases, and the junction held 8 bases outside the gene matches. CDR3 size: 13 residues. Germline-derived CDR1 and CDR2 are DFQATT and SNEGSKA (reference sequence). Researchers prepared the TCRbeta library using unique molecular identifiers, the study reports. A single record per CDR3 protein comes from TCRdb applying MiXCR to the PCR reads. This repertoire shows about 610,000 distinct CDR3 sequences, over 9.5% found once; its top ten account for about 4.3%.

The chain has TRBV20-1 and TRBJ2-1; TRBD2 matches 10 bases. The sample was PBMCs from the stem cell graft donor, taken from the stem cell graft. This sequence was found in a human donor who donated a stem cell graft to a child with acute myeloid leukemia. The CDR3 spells CSAGTSAFGEQFF. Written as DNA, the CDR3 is TGCAGTGCTGGGACTAGCGCTTTCGGGGAGCAGTTCTTC.